The rows below give T cell receptor beta chains drawn from one sample of a study of blood T cell repertoires in COVID-19. Clones were read by immunoSEQ multiplex PCR, and TCRdb kept only the in-frame ones, dropping some. The profile shows some 150,000 clones, 85% of them singletons. The sequenced sample consisted of PBMCs or T cells enriched from blood (not recorded which). These receptors came from a woman aged 40 to 50 who had recovered from COVID-19. Both conserved end residues are part of each CDR3. D genes are given only for firm matches. Expanded clones get a size class; other rows say once, few or many, or leave the size out.

TRBV3-1/TRBV3-2	TRBD1	TRBJ1-6	-	TGTGCCAGCAGCCAGGTGACAGGGGGCGATTCACCCCTCCACTTT	CASSQVTGGDSPLHF
TRBV5-1	-	TRBJ2-5	-	TGCGCCAGCAGCCCCGGACGGGCGGGGGAGACCCAGTACTTC	CASSPGRAGETQYF
TRBV6-5	-	TRBJ1-6	-	TGTGCCAGCAGTAACGACAGTCCCCCCCTCCACTTT	CASSNDSPPLHF
TRBV14	-	TRBJ2-1	-	TGTGCCAGCAGCAAAGACGCTAGCTCCTACAATGAGCAGTTCTTC	CASSKDASSYNEQFF
TRBV7-8	TRBD2	TRBJ2-7	-	TGTGCCAGCAGCTTAATGAGCGGGAGCTTATTCGAGCAGTACTTC	CASSLMSGSLFEQYF
TRBV19	-	TRBJ1-6	-	TGTGCCAGTAGTACACAAAACTATAATTCACCCCTCCACTTT	CASSTQNYNSPLHF
TRBV5-4	-	TRBJ1-1	-	TGTGCCAGCAGCTTTTCGGGGGGTGAAGCTTTCTTT	CASSFSGGEAFF
TRBV18	-	TRBJ1-5	-	TGTGCCAGCTCCCTCGTCGACAGCGTTAATCAGCCCCAGCATTTT	CASSLVDSVNQPQHF
TRBV30	TRBD2	TRBJ2-7	-	TGTGCCTGGGGTAGCGGGATGAGCTCCTACGAGCAGTACTTC	CAWGSGMSSYEQYF
TRBV7-3	-	TRBJ1-2	-	TGTGCCAGCAGCTTTAAACAGGGTGATGGCTACACCTTC	CASSFKQGDGYTF
TRBV7-2	-	TRBJ1-1	-	TGTGCCAGCAGCCTAAATGATCGGGAGTTGGACACTGAAGCTTTCTTT	CASSLNDRELDTEAFF
TRBV11-1	-	TRBJ2-1	-	TGTGCCAGCAGCTTAGAACAGGGGGGGGATGAGCAGTTCTTC	CASSLEQGGDEQFF
TRBV7-6	-	TRBJ2-3	-	TGTGCCAGCAGCCGCTACCTACTAGCTGGTCGCGCAGATACGCAGTATTTT	CASSRYLLAGRADTQYF
TRBV5-1	TRBD2	TRBJ2-7	-	TGCGCCAGCAGCTTGGCGGCTAGCGGATACGAGCAGTACTTC	CASSLAASGYEQYF
TRBV9	-	TRBJ1-5	-	TGTGCCAGCAGCGCTATGGGGGACTTTAATCAGCCCCAGCATTTT	CASSAMGDFNQPQHF
TRBV19	TRBD2	TRBJ2-1	once	TGTGCCAGTACCCGGGGACTAGCGGGGTTCAATGAGCAGTTCTTC	CASTRGLAGFNEQFF
TRBV19	-	TRBJ2-7	few	TGTGCCAGTAGTATAGGGTCCCAGGGCGAGACCTACGAGCAGTACTTC	CASSIGSQGETYEQYF
TRBV11-3	TRBD2	TRBJ2-1	-	TGTGCCAGCGGCACTAGCGGGAGCTCCTACAATGAGCAGTTCTTC	CASGTSGSSYNEQFF
TRBV5-1	-	TRBJ1-1	many	TGCGCCAGCAGCACGGGACTCCGCGGGGGCACTGAAGCTTTCTTT	CASSTGLRGGTEAFF
TRBV4-1	TRBD1	TRBJ2-7	-	TGCGCCAGCAGCCAACCGGGACAGTCTGACTACGAGCAGTACTTC	CASSQPGQSDYEQYF
TRBV2	TRBD1	TRBJ1-6	-	TGTGCCAGCAGGACAGGGACGAATAATTCACCCCTCCACTTT	CASRTGTNNSPLHF
TRBV7-8	TRBD1	TRBJ2-5	-	TGTGCCAGCAGCGAGGGACAGGGGGTGCCACAAGAGACCCAGTACTTC	CASSEGQGVPQETQYF
TRBV9	-	TRBJ2-5	-	TGTGCCAGCAGCGTAGACCCAGGGGACCAAGAGACCCAGTACTTC	CASSVDPGDQETQYF
TRBV3-1/TRBV3-2	-	TRBJ2-7	-	TGTGCCAGCAGCCAAACCTTAGCGGCCCGCTACGAGCAGTACTTC	CASSQTLAARYEQYF